These 32 T cell receptor beta chains were sequenced from one sample in a study of T cell repertoires in cytomegalovirus infection. MiXCR was run by TCRdb on the reads, yielding one entry per CDR3 protein. The sample carries 700,000 to 900,000 distinct CDR3 sequences, 25% to 35% recorded once. Their recognized antigens are unknown. Here the sequenced sample was cultured CD8+ T cells from PBMCs, taken from culture after CMV antigen stimulation. The receptors come from a human donor in good health (CMV status not recorded). Some clones in this sample may be carry-over from other donors' samples.

The rearrangement joins TRBV6-4 to TRBJ1-1; D remains ambiguous. This CDR3 is built from 13 residues. V was shortened by 4 bases and J by 5 bases, with 11 bases between the two germline ends. Germline V CDR1 and CDR2: MRHNA, SNTAGT. The CDR3 loop reads CASSAFAGTEAFF. The CDR3 bases are TGTGCCAGCAGTGCCTTCGCGGGGACTGAAGCTTTCTTT.

This sequence joins TRBV19 and TRBJ1-5, with D perhaps matching TRBD1 (5 bases). CDR1 and CDR2 from the germline V gene are LNHDA and SQIVND (reference sequence). V was shortened by 5 bases and J by 3 bases, with 14 bases between the two germline ends. This CDR3 has 15 residues. The CDR3 nucleotides read TGTGCCAGTAGTTCCGGGACGGTTTACAATCAGCCCCAGCATTTT. Residues: CASSSGTVYNQPQHF.

CDR3 sequence reads: CASSPGAVYGYTF. CDR3 DNA: TGTGCCAGCAGCCCGGGGGCAGTCTATGGCTACACCTTC. This rearrangement joins TRBV6-2 or TRBV6-3 to TRBJ1-2, with D tentatively TRBD1 (6 bases). The CDR3 consists of 13 residues. V was trimmed by 6 bases and J by 4 bases, leaving 12 bases between them. CDR1 and CDR2 (germline): MNHEY, SVGEGT.

The chain couples TRBV7-9 to TRBJ1-2, with D perhaps matching TRBD1 (6 bases). V was cut by 1 base and J by 4 bases, with 22 bases left in between. Germline-derived CDR1 and CDR2 are SEHNR and FQNEAQ (reference sequence). The CDR3 is 18 amino acids. The CDR3 sequence is CASSLVATGPLGGYGYTF. CDR3 nucleotides: TGTGCCAGCAGCTTAGTTGCGACAGGACCACTCGGGGGCTATGGCTACACCTTC.

A few counts support this clonotype. The V and J genes are TRBV7-9 and TRBJ2-6, with D unclear. The germline V and J ends were trimmed by 5 bases and 1 base, with 15 bases remaining between them. CDR3 length: 17 amino acids. Germline V gene sequence: CDR1 SEHNR, CDR2 FQNEAQ (reference sequence). CDR3 sequence: CASSGVELRSGANVLTF. The CDR3 bases are TGTGCCAGCAGCGGGGTCGAGCTCCGATCTGGGGCCAACGTCCTGACTTTC.

This clonotype was seen at least ten times. V and J are TRBV12-3 or TRBV12-4 and TRBJ1-5, with D perhaps TRBD1 (5 bases). Trimming stripped 6 bases from V and 3 bases from J, with 15 bases between. This CDR3 is built from 15 residues. CDR3 in amino acids: CASSWDRGPNQPQHF. CDR3 bases: TGTGCCAGCAGCTGGGACCGGGGCCCCAATCAGCCCCAGCATTTT.

This chain uses TRBV10-3 with TRBJ2-7, with a weak D call TRBD2 (5 bases). The V end lost 11 bases, the J end lost 0 bases, and 20 bases lay between the germline ends. The germline CDR1 and CDR2 sequences are ENHRY and SYGVKD. This CDR3 spans 15 amino acids. The CDR3 bases are TGTGCCCCCGGACGGGGTAATGCGAGCTCCTACGAGCAGTACTTC. Translating it yields CAPGRGNASSYEQYF.

J is TRBJ1-6 and V is TRBV10-3; 7 positions match TRBD1. The length of the CDR3 is 13 residues. Germline CDR1 and CDR2: ENHRY and SYGVKD. The trim removed 5 bases at V and 7 bases at J, leaving 2 bases unmatched. CDR3 sequence (DNA): TGTGCCATCAGTAGACAGGGAAATTCACCCCTCCACTTT. This codes for CAISRQGNSPLHF.

About this clonotype itself: A much larger clone sits a single nucleotide away, making a read error possible. The chain has TRBV7-2 and TRBJ1-5; 8 positions match TRBD1. Looked up from germline, CDR1 is SGHTA and CDR2 is FQGNSA. The CDR3 is 15 residues long. CDR3 DNA sequence: TGTGCCAGCAGCTCCCGGACAGGGTACAATCAGACCCAGCATTTT. Translating gives CASSSRTGYNQTQHF.

The rearrangement joins TRBV19 to TRBJ1-1; D is unresolved. The V end was cut by 1 base, the J end by 1 base, with 4 bases between. The CDR3 extends over 13 amino acids. The germline V gene encodes CDR1 LNHDA and CDR2 SQIVND (reference sequence). The CDR3 protein is CASSIVPNTEAFF. CDR3 DNA sequence: TGTGCCAGTAGTATAGTCCCGAACACTGAAGCTTTCTTT.

At least ten counts were recorded for this clonotype. The chain joins TRBV7-2 to TRBJ1-2; no firm D call. CDR3 length: 12 amino acids. The V end was cut by 5 bases, the J end by 6 bases, with 10 bases between. CDR1 and CDR2 from the germline V gene are SGHTA and FQGNSA. The CDR3 is CASSPSVNGYTF. CDR3 coding DNA: TGTGCCAGCAGCCCTTCGGTCAATGGCTACACCTTC. Variable domain in full (rest from reference TRBV7-2 and TRBJ1-2): GAGVSQSPSNKVTEKGKDVELRCDPISGHTALYWYRQSLGQGLEFLIYFQGNSAPDKSGLPSDRFSAERTGGSVSTLTIQRTQQEDSAVYLCASSPSVNGYTFGSGTRLTVV.

This clonotype was picked up one time. The chain couples TRBV20-1 to TRBJ2-1; possibly TRBD2 for D (7 bases). The germline V gene encodes CDR1 DFQATT and CDR2 SNEGSKA (reference sequence). This CDR3 is 17 amino acids long. The V end lost 0 bases, the J end lost 4 bases, and 19 bases lay between the germline ends. CDR3 residues: CSARDPFAGARYNEQFF. CDR3 sequence (DNA): TGCAGTGCTAGAGACCCCTTCGCGGGGGCCCGGTACAATGAGCAGTTCTTC.

The sample holds many counts of this clonotype. This chain uses TRBV7-8 with TRBJ1-1; tentatively, D is TRBD1 (6 bases). V lost 2 bases and J 0 bases, leaving 10 bases between the germline ends. There are 15 residues in the CDR3. Germline V CDR1 and CDR2: SGHVS, FQNEAQ. The CDR3 loop is CASSLSRGMNTEAFF. The DNA of the CDR3 is TGTGCCAGCAGCTTAAGTAGGGGGATGAACACTGAAGCTTTCTTT.

This sequence joins TRBV4-1 and TRBJ2-7; TRBD1 agrees at 9 bases. Unmatched junction bases numbered 10, after V lost 0 bases and J lost 4 bases. Per germline, CDR1 MGHRA and CDR2 YSYEKL. The CDR3 has 17 residues. The CDR3 is CASSQEGLGQGIYEQYF. The CDR3 nucleotides are TGCGCCAGCAGCCAAGAGGGTCTCGGACAGGGGATATACGAGCAGTACTTC.

The DNA of the CDR3 is TGTGCCAGCAGCTTAGCGTTATGGTACAATGAGCAGTTCTTC. It encodes CASSLALWYNEQFF. This chain joins TRBV11-1 and TRBJ2-1; the D is unclear. Germline CDR1 and CDR2: SGHAT and FQDESV (reference sequence). The CDR3 contains 14 residues. Trimming removed 0 bases at V and 4 bases at J, with 7 bases between.

The chain links TRBV29-1 to TRBJ2-7; 9 bases map to TRBD1. After removal of 4 bases from V and 3 bases from J, the junction contained 4 bases not matched to a gene. The CDR3 totals 13 residues. Germline loops: CDR1 SQVTM, CDR2 ANQGSEA. CDR3 bases: TGCAGCGTTGGAGGGACAGGGCTCTACGAGCAGTACTTC. Translation: CSVGGTGLYEQYF.

The chain combines TRBV7-9 with TRBJ2-1, with 9 bases identical to TRBD2. CDR3 length: 14 amino acids. The germline V gene encodes CDR1 SEHNR and CDR2 FQNEAQ (reference sequence). V dropped 4 bases and J dropped 9; count of bases not matched to a gene: 7. The CDR3 DNA reads TGTGCCAGCAGCTCCAGGACTAGCGAAACTGAGCAGTTCTTC. Translation gives CASSSRTSETEQFF.

This chain connects TRBV12-3 or TRBV12-4 to TRBJ1-3; no definite D call. This CDR3 contains 15 residues. Between the trimmed V and J ends, which lost 8 bases and 0 bases, there was a span of 14 bases. In nucleotides, the CDR3 is TGTGCCAGCCGATACCCGGGCCCCTCTGGAAACACCATATATTTT. This encodes CASRYPGPSGNTIYF.

There are a few counts of this clonotype. The V gene is TRBV3-1, the J gene TRBJ2-7; the D call may be TRBD1 or TRBD2 (5 bases each). Trimming took off 3 bases at V and 0 bases at J, with 9 bases between the two ends. The CDR3 consists of 14 residues. Germline-derived CDR1 and CDR2 are LGHDT and YNNKEL (reference sequence). CDR3 nucleotides: TGTGCCAGCAGCCAGGGGGAGAGCTCCTACGAGCAGTACGTC. Its translation is CASSQGESSYEQYV.

This chain joins TRBV6-5 and TRBJ1-2; 7 nucleotides align to TRBD1. The ends lost 6 bases at V and 5 bases at J; junction bases unmatched: 9. Germline V gene data show CDR1 as MNHEY and CDR2 as SVGAGI. The CDR3 runs to 14 residues. The CDR3 DNA sequence: TGTGCCAGCAGGACCGGGACAGAAAGATATGGCTACACCTTC. This translates into CASRTGTERYGYTF.

This rearrangement joins TRBV29-1 to TRBJ2-1; D call uncertain. Germline V lookup: CDR1 SQVTM, CDR2 ANQGSEA. The CDR3 has 14 residues. The germline V and J ends were trimmed by 4 bases and 8 bases, with 18 bases remaining between them. CDR3 nucleotides: TGCAGCGTTGGCCGGGCCAACTGGCATTATGAGCAGTTCTTC. It translates to CSVGRANWHYEQFF.

The chain is built from TRBV19 and TRBJ2-1, with D perhaps TRBD1 (5 bases). CDR1 is LNHDA, CDR2 SQIVND, per germline (reference sequence). Trimming left V 4 bases short and J 0 bases short, with 19 bases between. The CDR3 loop spans 18 amino acids. The CDR3 coding sequence is TGTGCCAGTAGTACCGACCCCCGACAGACGAGCTCCTACAATGAGCAGTTCTTC. It codes for CASSTDPRQTSSYNEQFF.

This clonotype appeared many times. This chain links TRBV7-8 with TRBJ1-5; D may be TRBD1 (5 bases). The V end lost 4 bases, the J end lost 0 bases, and 13 bases lay between the germline ends. Germline values: CDR1 SGHVS, CDR2 FQNEAQ. This CDR3 region has 16 residues. CDR3 amino acids: CASSYGTKDSNQPQHF. The DNA of the CDR3 is TGTGCCAGCAGCTACGGGACGAAGGATAGCAATCAGCCCCAGCATTTT.

This chain uses TRBV6-2 or TRBV6-3 with TRBJ1-2; TRBD1 aligns across 10 bases. Germline CDR1 and CDR2: MNHEY and SVGEGT. The CDR3 is 13 amino acids. V trimming: 6 bases; J trimming: 7 bases; junction bases outside the gene matches: 5. Written as DNA, the CDR3 is TGTGCCAGCAGCCAGGACAGGGGGATTGGCTACACCTTC. It is translated as CASSQDRGIGYTF.

V gene TRBV19 combines with J gene TRBJ1-5; a weak D match, TRBD1 (6 bases). V lost 7 bases and J 5 bases, leaving 15 bases between the germline ends. This CDR3 region has 14 residues. CDR1 LNHDA and CDR2 SQIVND come from the germline V gene (reference sequence). The CDR3 spells CASTPQGWDQPQHF. CDR3 DNA: TGTGCCAGTACCCCTCAGGGGTGGGATCAGCCCCAGCATTTT.

The CDR3 spells CASSLEHGNTEAFF. In nucleotides, the CDR3 is TGTGCCAGTAGTCTCGAACACGGGAACACTGAAGCTTTCTTT. The V and J genes are TRBV19 and TRBJ1-1; D remains ambiguous. Trimming shortened V by 5 bases and J by 1 base, and 11 bases separated the two germline ends. CDR1 LNHDA and CDR2 SQIVND come from the germline V gene (reference sequence). The CDR3 is made up of 14 amino acids.

The CDR3 loop reads CASSPGGGTDFGPVLYGYTF. The CDR3 nucleotides are TGTGCCAGCAGCCCCGGCGGGGGGACAGACTTCGGGCCCGTACTTTATGGCTACACCTTC. The J gene is TRBJ1-2, the V gene TRBV9, with TRBD1 identical over 7 bases. The CDR3 extends over 20 amino acids. CDR1 and CDR2 from the germline V gene are SGDLS and YYNGEE. Trimming at V came to 4 bases and at J to 5 bases, leaving 26 bases not matched to a gene.

This clonotype was recorded only once. This could be a read error, since a much larger clone is one nucleotide away. This chain connects TRBV19 to TRBJ1-2; D perhaps matches TRBD1 (6 bases). Germline CDR1 is LNHDA and CDR2 is SQIVND (reference sequence). The CDR3 is 12 amino acids. The DNA of the CDR3 is TGTGCCAGTACCCCGGACAGCTATGACTACACCTTC. It specifies CASTPDSYDYTF.

This chain links TRBV7-4 with TRBJ1-2; possibly TRBD1 for D (6 bases). Trimming removed 3 bases at V and 4 bases at J, with 15 bases between. The germline gives CDR1 SGHVT, CDR2 SQSDAQ. The CDR3 has 15 residues. CDR3 DNA sequence: TGTGCCAGCAGCTTGAGGGGCAGGGGCGCCTATGGCTACACCTTC. This codes for CASSLRGRGAYGYTF. Filled out from reference TRBV7-4 and TRBJ1-2, the complete variable domain reads GAGVSQSPRYKVAKRGRDVALRCDSISGHVTLYWYRQTLGQGSEVLTYSQSDAQRDKSGRPSGRFSAERPERSVSTLKIQRTEQGDSAVYLCASSLRGRGAYGYTFGSGTRLTVV.

The rearrangement links TRBV29-1 to TRBJ2-1; D gene ambiguous. The CDR3 is 14 residues long. Germline V CDR1 and CDR2: SQVTM, ANQGSEA. The V end lost 5 bases, the J end lost 1 base, and 12 bases lay between the germline ends. The CDR3: CSVYDTSSYNEQFF. For the CDR3, the DNA is TGCAGCGTTTATGACACCTCATCCTACAATGAGCAGTTCTTC.

This clonotype was observed a few times. The gene calls are TRBV27 and TRBJ2-2, with D maybe TRBD2 (6 bases). Per the germline V gene, CDR1 is MNHEY and CDR2 is SMNVEV (reference sequence). This CDR3 region has 14 residues. Between the trimmed V and J ends, which lost 3 bases and 4 bases, there was a span of 9 bases. The CDR3 DNA reads TGTGCCAGCAGTTTGGGGGGAATCACCGGGGAGCTGTTTTTT. Translated, it gives CASSLGGITGELFF.

At least ten counts were recorded for this clonotype. The chain has TRBV7-2 and TRBJ1-1; TRBD1 matches at 8 bases. CDR1 and CDR2 (germline): SGHTA, FQGNSA. The trim removed 7 bases at V and 2 bases at J, leaving 3 bases unmatched. CDR3 size: 13 residues. CDR3 residues: CASKGQANTEAFF. The CDR3 region has the DNA TGTGCCAGCAAGGGACAGGCTAACACTGAAGCTTTCTTT.